This T cell receptor (beta chain) was profiled in a study of beta chain features in type 1 diabetes. Study-wide results and caveats: cDNA-based sequencing might over-represent cells highly expressing TCR.

The study reverse transcribed the entire isolated RNA, so it sequenced expressed TCRB transcripts. Clones were sequenced by immunoSEQ multiplex PCR, and TCRdb holds only the in-frame ones, with some missing. The sample lists 680,000 or so clones, roughly a sixth occurring once. The CDR3 is made up of 14 amino acids. CDR1 is PRHDT and CDR2 is FYEKMQ in the germline V gene (reference sequence). V lost 3 bases, J lost 0 bases, and 9 bases lay in between. On this clone: As yet, its antigen is unknown.

The chain carries TRBV13 and TRBJ2-7; D is unclear. This clonotype was obtained from a man younger than 35 in good health. The sample was naive CD4+ T cells from blood. The DNA for the CDR3 is TGTGCCAGCAGCTTTAACCGCGGCTCCTACGAGCAGTACTTC. This codes for CASSFNRGSYEQYF.